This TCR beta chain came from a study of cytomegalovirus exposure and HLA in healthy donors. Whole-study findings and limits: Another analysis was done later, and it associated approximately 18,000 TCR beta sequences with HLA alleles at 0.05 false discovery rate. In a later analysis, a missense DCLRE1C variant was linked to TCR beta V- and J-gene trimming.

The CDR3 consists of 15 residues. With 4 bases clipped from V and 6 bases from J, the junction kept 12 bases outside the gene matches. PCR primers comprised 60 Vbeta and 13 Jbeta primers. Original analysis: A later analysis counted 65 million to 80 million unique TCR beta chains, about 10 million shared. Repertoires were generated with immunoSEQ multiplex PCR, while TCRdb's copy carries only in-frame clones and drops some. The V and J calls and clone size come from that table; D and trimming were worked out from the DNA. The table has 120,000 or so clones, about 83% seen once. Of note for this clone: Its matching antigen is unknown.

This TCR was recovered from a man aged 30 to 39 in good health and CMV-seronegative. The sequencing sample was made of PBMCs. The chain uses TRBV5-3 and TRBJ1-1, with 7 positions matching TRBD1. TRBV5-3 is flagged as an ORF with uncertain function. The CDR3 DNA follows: TGTGCCAGAAGCGACCGACAGGGACGTGGTTCTGAAGCTTTCTTT. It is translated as CARSDRQGRGSEAFF.